A single sample is the source of the 3 T cell receptor beta chains below, sequenced in a study of shared clonotypes between healthy human individuals. Only in-frame clones appear in the TCRdb table, and some are missing; sequencing was by immunoSEQ multiplex PCR. The repertoire has fewer than 550,000 clones, over 60% of them found once; the top ten carry around 13%. The specimen sequenced was PBMCs. The receptors originated from a woman aged 40 to 50 in good health. Some clones in this sample may be carry-over from other donors' samples.

V and J are TRBV27 and TRBJ2-5; 13 positions agree with TRBD2. The CDR3 consists of 16 residues. Trimming took 4 bases from V and 5 from J; bases not matched to a gene: 7. Germline V CDR1 and CDR2: MNHEY, SMNVEV (reference sequence). CDR3: CASSSWTSGSPETQYF. The CDR3 DNA follows: TGTGCCAGCAGTTCCTGGACTAGCGGGAGTCCCGAGACCCAGTACTTC.

The chain combines TRBV15 with TRBJ2-7; 10 nucleotides align to TRBD2. The CDR3 runs to 16 residues. Trimming cost V 5 bases and J 4 bases; bases outside gene matches: 11. Germline assignment: CDR1 LNHNV and CDR2 YYDKDF (reference sequence). CDR3 sequence reads: CATSPGASGSFYEQYF. The CDR3 DNA follows: TGTGCCACCAGCCCCGGGGCTAGCGGGAGCTTTTACGAGCAGTACTTC.

To note about this clone: Only one base separates this from a far larger clonotype, so it likely reflects a read error. The chain uses TRBV6-5 and TRBJ2-7; D perhaps matches TRBD1 (6 bases). The CDR3 runs 14 residues. Trimming pared 0 bases from V and 4 bases from J, leaving 10 bases between. The germline gives CDR1 MNHEY, CDR2 SVGAGI. Written as DNA, the CDR3 is TGTGCCAGCAGTTACTCGGGGCAGGGGTACGAGCAGTACTTC. Amino acid sequence: CASSYSGQGYEQYF.